One sample yielded the 29 T cell receptor beta chains listed below, sequenced in a study of CD4 T cells in relation to SARS-CoV-2 and coronaviruses (dated by TCRdb to the early 2020s). Antigen specificity for these receptors is unknown. The library was obtained by the immunoSEQ multiplex PCR assay. Not all clones reach the TCRdb copy of this immuneACCESS table, which keeps in-frame sequences only. Checked studies attribute under half of the gap to unresolved V genes and leave the rest unexplained. Recorded for this sample are some 37,000 clones; around 80% of them occurred a single time. The ten largest make up about 2.8% of the sample. Material: memory CD4+ T cells from PBMCs, cultured in vitro. The meaning of the sample's cell subset or site label: memory (non-naive) CD4+ T cells. These receptors were obtained from an adult with COVID-19.

The chain recombines TRBV6-1 with TRBJ1-1, with unresolved D. CDR3 length: 13 residues. From germline, CDR1 is MNHNS and CDR2 SASEGT. Trimming removed 3 bases at V and 0 bases at J, with 5 bases between. The CDR3 spells CASSDQVNTEAFF. Here the CDR3 DNA reads TGTGCCAGCAGTGATCAGGTGAACACTGAAGCTTTCTTT.

The chain is built from TRBV7-2 and TRBJ2-3; TRBD2 agrees at 9 bases. The CDR3 sequence is 15 residues long. Germline CDR1 is SGHTA and CDR2 is FQGNSA. The J segment lost 9 bases and the V segment lost 5 bases, leaving 12 bases of the junction unmatched. CDR3 region: CASSPQAGGEETQYF. CDR3 DNA: TGTGCCAGCAGCCCCCAGGCGGGAGGGGAGGAGACGCAGTATTTT.

This clone was seen a single time. The V call is TRBV7-2, the J call TRBJ2-4, with D perhaps matching TRBD1 or TRBD2 (6 bases each). The CDR3 length is 16 residues. V lost 3 bases, J lost 2 bases, and 14 bases lay in between. Germline assignment: CDR1 SGHTA and CDR2 FQGNSA. In nucleotides, the CDR3 is TGTGCCAGCAGCTTCCCCAGGGGCGGGACCAAAAACATTCAGTACTTC. Translating it yields CASSFPRGGTKNIQYF.

The J gene is TRBJ2-1, the V gene TRBV5-5, with D unclear. The CDR3 extends over 12 amino acids. Trimming took off 3 bases at V and 8 bases at J, with 9 bases between the two ends. The germline V gene has CDR1 SGHKS and CDR2 YYEKEE (reference sequence). CDR3 sequence reads: CASSSLRDEQFF. The CDR3 DNA is TGTGCCAGCAGCTCCTTAAGGGATGAGCAGTTCTTC.

This chain connects TRBV7-2 to TRBJ2-7; D remains ambiguous. Germline assignment: CDR1 SGHTA and CDR2 FQGNSA. V shed 5 bases and J shed 5 bases, with 7 bases lying between them. CDR3 length equals 11 residues. This chain's CDR3 is CASSPNHEQYF. CDR3 in DNA: TGTGCCAGCAGCCCGAACCACGAGCAGTACTTC.

The chain employs TRBV14 and TRBJ1-5; D is uncertain. The CDR3 runs to 13 residues. Germline CDR1 is SGHDN and CDR2 is FVKESK. Trimming removed 4 bases from V and 4 bases from J, with 8 bases in between. The CDR3 region has the DNA TGTGCCAGCAGCCGAGGTATTAATCAGCCCCAGCATTTT. This sequence encodes CASSRGINQPQHF.

V and J are TRBV28 and TRBJ1-5; D is unresolved. CDR3 size: 13 residues. Germline V gives CDR1 MDHEN, CDR2 SYDVKM. Trimming removed 6 bases at V and 3 bases at J, with 9 bases between. This chain's CDR3 is CASSRINNQPQHF. CDR3 coding DNA: TGTGCCAGCAGCCGGATAAACAATCAGCCCCAGCATTTT.

V usage is TRBV5-1 and J usage is TRBJ1-2; TRBD1 matches 10 bases. Germline V gene lookup returns CDR1 SGHRS and CDR2 YFSETQ. The V and J ends lost 3 bases and 5 bases, in that order; junction bases with no gene match: 7. The CDR3 covers 15 residues. The CDR3 DNA reads as TGCGCCAGCAGCTACCAACCGGGACAGGGGTATGGCTACACCTTC. Protein: CASSYQPGQGYGYTF.

A few counts support this clone. V gene TRBV5-1 combines with J gene TRBJ1-6; possibly TRBD1 for D (6 bases). Trimming took 4 bases from V and 9 from J, leaving 20 bases between them. The CDR3 spans 16 residues. Looked up from germline, CDR1 is SGHRS and CDR2 is YFSETQ. CDR3 bases: TGCGCCAGCAGCCCGGGGGACAAGGGGACGACTTCACCCCTCCACTTT. Its protein product is CASSPGDKGTTSPLHF.

This clone was counted once. V is TRBV7-2 and J is TRBJ1-5; TRBD1 matches at 10 bases. The J segment lost 0 bases and the V segment lost 2 bases, leaving 4 bases of the junction unmatched. Germline CDR1 is SGHTA and CDR2 is FQGNSA. The CDR3 covers 17 residues. CDR3 sequence (DNA): TGTGCCAGCAGCTTATATTGGACAGGGGGTAGCAATCAGCCCCAGCATTTT. This translates into CASSLYWTGGSNQPQHF. Looking up the rest from reference TRBV7-2 and TRBJ1-5 gives the full variable domain: GAGVSQSPSNKVTEKGKDVELRCDPISGHTALYWYRQSLGQGLEFLIYFQGNSAPDKSGLPSDRFSAERTGGSVSTLTIQRTQQEDSAVYLCASSLYWTGGSNQPQHFGDGTRLSIL.

J is TRBJ1-3 and V is TRBV28, with D perhaps TRBD1 (5 bases). The V and J ends lost 6 bases and 1 base respectively, with 10 bases between them. The length of the CDR3 is 14 residues. Germline V gene lookup returns CDR1 MDHEN and CDR2 SYDVKM. CDR3 amino acids: CASRTRTSGNTIYF. In DNA form, the CDR3 reads TGTGCCAGCAGGACGAGGACATCTGGAAACACCATATATTTT.

This chain links TRBV23-1 with TRBJ2-5; D gene uncertain. TRBV23-1 is recorded as an ORF, its role being uncertain. This CDR3 is built from 15 residues. V was clipped by 1 base and J by 4 bases, with 13 bases between them. CDR3 amino acids: CASSQLLSFGETQYF. CDR3 nucleotide sequence: TGCGCCAGCAGTCAATTGCTCTCTTTTGGAGAGACCCAGTACTTC.

The V call is TRBV6-1, the J call TRBJ2-2; D not certain. The V gene's germline CDR1 is MNHNS and CDR2 SASEGT. There are 16 residues in the CDR3. V gave up 2 bases and J gave up 3 bases, with 13 bases separating them. For the CDR3, the DNA is TGTGCCAGCAGTGAATTTTTTCCTGGGTACACCGGGGAGCTGTTTTTT. This translates into CASSEFFPGYTGELFF.

This clone has just a few counts. The chain couples TRBV7-6 to TRBJ2-2; D may be TRBD2 (5 bases). CDR1 is SGHVS and CDR2 is FNYEAQ in the germline V gene. Trimming stripped 6 bases from V and 6 bases from J, with 14 bases between. This CDR3 has 14 residues. The CDR3 coding sequence is TGTGCCAGCAGTTTTTTAGAGGGATCCGGGGAGCTGTTTTTT. This sequence encodes CASSFLEGSGELFF.

The chain has TRBV2 and TRBJ1-3, with a tentative D call TRBD1 (5 bases). V lost 2 bases to trimming and J lost 7 bases, with 18 bases between them. CDR3 length equals 16 residues. Germline CDR1 reads SNHLY; CDR2 reads FYNNEI. The CDR3 is CASSETPQPWGNTIYF. CDR3 nucleotide sequence: TGTGCCAGCAGTGAAACCCCGCAGCCGTGGGGGAACACCATATATTTT. Supplemented by reference TRBV2 and TRBJ1-3, the full variable domain reads EPEVTQTPSHQVTQMGQEVILRCVPISNHLYFYWYRQILGQKVEFLVSFYNNEISEKSEIFDDQFSVERPDGSNFTLKIRSTKLEDSAMYFCASSETPQPWGNTIYFGEGSWLTVV.

V gene TRBV7-9 combines with J gene TRBJ2-5, with 7 bases fitting TRBD1. Germline CDR1 reads SEHNR; CDR2 reads FQNEAQ (reference sequence). There are 12 residues in the CDR3. The ends lost 4 bases at V and 4 bases at J; junction bases unmatched: 0. This chain's CDR3 is CASSWTGETQYF. CDR3 nucleotides: TGTGCCAGCAGCTGGACAGGAGAGACCCAGTACTTC.

By frequency in the sample, this clone is large. V gene TRBV12-3 or TRBV12-4 combines with J gene TRBJ1-1; the D is unclear. V was clipped by 6 bases and J by 11 bases, with 19 bases between them. This CDR3 spans 13 amino acids. Here the CDR3 reads CASSFLQGGRAFF. The CDR3 nucleotides read TGTGCCAGCAGCTTCCTACAAGGAGGGAGGGCTTTCTTT.

The chain's CDR3 is CASSHREEQYF. DNA of the CDR3: TGTGCCAGCAGCCACCGAGAAGAGCAGTACTTC. The gene calls are TRBV12-3 or TRBV12-4 and TRBJ2-7; D call uncertain. The CDR3 length is 11 residues. Between the trimmed V and J ends, which lost 6 bases and 7 bases, there was a span of 10 bases.

This clone has just a few counts. DNA for the CDR3: TGCGCCAGCAGCCCGGCCACCCGAGGAGGGATTAATGAGCAGTTCTTC. This gives the protein CASSPATRGGINEQFF. The V gene is TRBV4-1, the J gene TRBJ2-1, with D possibly TRBD2 on 6 matching bases. Trimming removed 4 bases from V and 7 bases from J, with 20 bases in between. Germline CDR1 MGHRA, CDR2 YSYEKL. The CDR3 is 16 amino acids.

The V and J genes are TRBV28 and TRBJ2-7; 7 bases map to TRBD1. Trimming removed 3 bases from V and 2 bases from J; junction bases left unmatched: 4. The CDR3 runs 14 residues. Germline CDR1 is MDHEN and CDR2 is SYDVKM. CDR3 in amino acids: CASSFHGQAYEQYF. The CDR3 bases are TGTGCCAGCAGTTTCCACGGACAGGCCTACGAGCAGTACTTC.

The J gene is TRBJ1-2, the V gene TRBV6-6; D is possibly TRBD1 (5 bases). The CDR3 contains 16 residues. V lost 7 bases to trimming and J lost 0 bases, with 18 bases between them. Germline CDR1 is MNHNY and CDR2 is SVGAGI (reference sequence). In DNA, the CDR3 is TGTGCCAGCAAATCCTCAGGGACCGTATCTAACTATGGCTACACCTTC. Its protein product is CASKSSGTVSNYGYTF.

V gene TRBV7-8 combines with J gene TRBJ1-1; no clear D. The V and J ends lost 5 bases and 3 bases respectively, with 19 bases between them. The CDR3 is made up of 16 amino acids. Germline V gene data show CDR1 as SGHVS and CDR2 as FQNEAQ. CDR3 sequence (DNA): TGTGCCAGCAGCACTGGGAGCTATGGTCGGGACACTGAAGCTTTCTTT. As protein: CASSTGSYGRDTEAFF.

The chain couples TRBV7-6 to TRBJ2-1; D is unresolved. V was clipped by 5 bases and J by 7 bases, with 18 bases between them. Germline V lookup: CDR1 SGHVS, CDR2 FNYEAQ. CDR3 length: 15 amino acids. CDR3 in amino acids: CASSPIPSSINEQFF. In nucleotides, the CDR3 is TGTGCCAGCAGCCCCATCCCGAGCTCTATTAATGAGCAGTTCTTC.

This clone was observed a single time. The chain couples TRBV3-1 (or the pseudogene TRBV3-2) to TRBJ2-2; 11 bases are shared with TRBD1. V shed 4 bases and J 7 bases; nucleotides not matched to a gene: 2. This CDR3 is 14 amino acids long. Germline CDR1 LGHDT, CDR2 YNNKEL (reference sequence). As DNA, the CDR3 is TGTGCCAGCAGCCGGACAGGGGGCCACGGGGAGCTGTTTTTT. Its translation is CASSRTGGHGELFF.

This chain connects TRBV10-2 to TRBJ2-7; D uncertain. Trimming took off 0 bases at V and 2 bases at J, with 8 bases between the two ends. The CDR3 spans 14 residues. The germline V gene has CDR1 WSHSY and CDR2 SAAADI. The CDR3 DNA is TGCGCCAGCAGTGAGTCGGTCTACCCCTACGAGCAGTACTTC. Translated, it gives CASSESVYPYEQYF.

This sequence joins TRBV28 and TRBJ1-2; weak D call: TRBD1 (6 bases). There are 13 residues in the CDR3. Per germline, CDR1 MDHEN and CDR2 SYDVKM. With 11 bases removed from V and 7 bases from J, the gap between germline ends came to 20 bases. The DNA of the CDR3 is TGTGCCGGATGGGGGGGGGCGAGTGGTGGCTACACCTTC. This encodes CAGWGGASGGYTF.

The chain recombines TRBV3-1 (or the pseudogene TRBV3-2) with TRBJ1-6, with D perhaps matching TRBD1 (5 bases). Germline CDR1 and CDR2: LGHDT and YNNKEL (reference sequence). The CDR3 extends over 14 amino acids. Trimming pared 2 bases from V and 7 bases from J, leaving 9 bases between. The CDR3 DNA reads TGTGCCAGCAGCCAACTAGGGGAAAATTCACCCCTCCACTTT. Its protein is CASSQLGENSPLHF.

The J gene is TRBJ1-6, the V gene TRBV5-4; 8 bases map to TRBD1. CDR1 and CDR2 (germline): SGHNT, YYREEE (reference sequence). The CDR3 is 15 residues long. Trimming cost V 7 bases and J 7 bases; bases outside gene matches: 10. For the CDR3, the DNA is TGTGCCAGCCGCTATGGACAGGGTCTGAATTCACCCCTCCACTTT. Encoded protein: CASRYGQGLNSPLHF.

The chain carries TRBV7-9 and TRBJ1-6, with 8 bases that match TRBD1. Trimming removed 4 bases from V and 0 bases from J; junction bases left unmatched: 8. The CDR3 contains 18 residues. The germline CDR1 and CDR2 sequences are SEHNR and FQNEAQ (reference sequence). CDR3 region: CASSSTDRASSYNSPLHF. The CDR3 DNA reads TGTGCCAGCAGCTCCACGGACAGGGCGAGCTCCTATAATTCACCCCTCCACTTT. Supplemented by reference TRBV7-9 and TRBJ1-6, the full variable domain reads DTGVSQNPRHKITKRGQNVTFRCDPISEHNRLYWYRQTLGQGPEFLTYFQNEAQLEKSRLLSDRFSAERPKGSFSTLEIQRTEQGDSAMYLCASSSTDRASSYNSPLHFGNGTRLTVT.